These 4 T cell receptor beta chains were sequenced from one sample in a study of tumor and adjacent non-tumor tissue in lung cancer. The template was RNA from unsorted bulk tissue. Three rounds of nested PCR, following a modified ARM-PCR protocol, produced the TCRbeta library. TCRdb analysed the multiplex PCR reads with MiXCR anew, one entry per CDR3 protein. Among some 93,000 distinct CDR3 sequences, around 64% were seen once, and the ten largest hold around 20%. Sequences were obtained from lung tumor tissue. The receptors come from a man in his fifties or sixties with non-small cell lung cancer.

This clonotype was observed at least ten times. The DNA of the CDR3 is TGTGCCATCAGTGGGGACAGGGGGCGCCCCGGGGAGCTGTTTTTT. Amino acids: CAISGDRGRPGELFF. The rearrangement uses TRBV10-3 and TRBJ2-2; 12 bases align to TRBD1. V lost 4 bases, J lost 6 bases, and 3 bases stayed unmatched. Per the germline V gene, CDR1 is ENHRY and CDR2 is SYGVKD. This CDR3 comprises 15 residues.

On this clonotype itself: One end of the junction does not line up with germline, which may come from a read error. The chain is built from TRBV11-1 and TRBJ2-5, with 8 bases that match TRBD1. The CDR3 spans 14 residues. Germline V gene lookup returns CDR1 SGHAT and CDR2 FQDESV (reference sequence). This CDR3 reads CTSSSGQGHETLYF. The CDR3 DNA reads as TGTACCAGCAGCTCCGGACAGGGCCATGAGACCCTGTACTTC.

Remarks on this clonotype: An end of the junction differs from the germline gene, which may be a read error. The chain recombines TRBV10-2 with TRBJ2-5; D is unresolved. CDR3 length: 16 amino acids. The V gene's germline CDR1 is WSHSY and CDR2 SAAADI. This chain's CDR3 is CASSESRLTVQEIQYF. CDR3 bases: TGCGCCAGCAGTGAGAGCAGGTTGACGGTACAAGAGATCCAGTACTTC.

This clonotype showed up just a few times. The V call is TRBV13, the J call TRBJ1-2, with a weak D call TRBD1 (6 bases). CDR1 is PRHDT and CDR2 is FYEKMQ in the germline V gene (reference sequence). This CDR3 region has 17 residues. The V gene lost 2 bases and the J gene lost 8 bases, with 24 bases spanning the gap. The CDR3 region is CASSLYLRDTDPSGYTF. DNA of the CDR3: TGTGCCAGCAGCTTATACCTGCGGGACACAGACCCATCGGGCTACACCTTC.